These 9 T cell receptor beta chains were sequenced from one sample in a study of CD8+ T cells in alopecia areata. Cells that came from pooled cutaneous lymph nodes were sorted using CD4, CD8alpha, NKG2D, NKG2ACE and other markers. Sequencing templates came from extracted RNA that was reverse transcribed into cDNA. TCRdb keeps only in-frame clones here, not all; method: immunoSEQ multiplex PCR. The sample shows roughly 260,000 clones, none of them appearing just once. Sequences were obtained from CD4+ T cells sorted from a lymph node. The receptors shown here come from a C3H/HeJ mouse with alopecia areata. These mice share the MHC haplotype H2-k.

On this clone: Gene names and germline refer to mouse. The CDR3 end lies 4 residues beyond the end of the read and is filled in from the germline J gene. This CDR3 is also generated by other DNA sequences in the sample. The V and J genes are TRBV1 and TRBJ2-3, with D possibly TRBD1 on 6 matching bases. Between the trimmed V and J ends, which lost 6 bases and 0 bases, there was a span of 13 bases. CDR3 size: 15 residues. The germline V gene encodes CDR1 NSQYPW and CDR2 LRSPGD (reference sequence). CDR3 region: CTCSPGTTSAETLYF. The sequenced CDR3 bases are TGCACCTGCAGCCCCGGGACAACTAGTGCAGAA. The full variable domain, rest sourced from reference TRBV1 and TRBJ2-3, is VTLLEQNPRWRLVPRGQAVNLRCILKNSQYPWMSWYQQDLQKQLQWLFTLRSPGDKEVKSLPGADYLATRVTDTELRLQVANMSQGRTLYCTCSPGTTSAETLYFGSGTRLTVL.

This clone was picked up a small number of times. Gene names and germline match the mouse. The DNA read from the CDR3 is TGTGCCAGCAGCGAAGGGGACTGGGGGTAT. Encoded protein: CASSEGDWGY. The whole CDR3 sequence is CASSEGDWGYEQYF. The chain has TRBV5 and TRBJ2-7; the match to TRBD2 covers 11 bases. The CDR3 end falls 4 residues outside the read, so it is completed with the germline J gene. The CDR3 runs 14 residues. The germline V gene has CDR1 LGHNA and CDR2 YNLKQL (reference sequence).

With regard to this clone: The genes are named according to mouse. The DNA ends 4 residues before the CDR3 does, and the rest of the CDR3 is filled in from the germline J gene. V gene TRBV19 combines with J gene TRBJ2-3, with 10 positions matching TRBD2. CDR1 is FNHDT and CDR2 is SITEND in the germline V gene (reference sequence). The CDR3 runs 14 residues. The CDR3 loop reads CASSRLGGGETLYF. The DNA read from the CDR3 is TGTGCCAGCAGTAGACTGGGGGGAGGAGAA.

A note on this clone: Here the gene names and germline are mouse. The read ends 4 residues shy of where the CDR3 ends; the end is completed using the germline J gene. The rearrangement uses TRBV3 and TRBJ2-4, with 8 bases identical to TRBD2. Germline CDR1 reads SNHLY; CDR2 reads FYNGKV (reference sequence). J gave up 0 bases and V 7 bases, and 9 bases lay outside the gene matches. The CDR3 length is 16 residues. CDR3 protein: CASTERGGRSQNTLYF. The sequenced part of the CDR3 DNA is TGTGCCAGCACAGAGAGGGGGGGGCGAAGTCAAAAC.

This clone was picked up a small number of times. The germline and genes are mouse ones. The CDR3 loop reads CASSTIPGTGGYEQYF. The CDR3 DNA, read in part, is TGTGCCAGCAGTACTATCCCCGGGACTGGGGGTTAT. The V call is TRBV19, the J call TRBJ2-7; 11 bases fit TRBD2. The read finishes 4 residues shy of the CDR3 end, and the germline J gene is used to complete it. The CDR3 sequence is 16 residues long. Germline loops: CDR1 FNHDT, CDR2 SITEND (reference sequence).

This clone came up a few times. The genes and germline here are from mouse. The CDR3 extends 3 residues past the end of the read, so its final part is completed from the germline J gene. This rearrangement joins TRBV13-3 to TRBJ1-6; 9 bases match TRBD1. TRBJ1-6 is an ORF, with its function uncertain. The V segment lost 3 bases and the J segment 2 bases; nucleotides outside the gene matches: 0. Per germline, CDR1 NNHDY and CDR2 SYVADS. The CDR3 runs 15 residues. The CDR3 reads CASSGTGAYNSPLYF. Incomplete CDR3 DNA: TGTGCCAGCAGTGGGACAGGGGCCTATAATTCGCCC.

A note on this clone: All gene names here are mouse names. The read ends 4 residues shy of where the CDR3 ends; the end is completed using the germline J gene. This rearrangement joins TRBV14 to TRBJ1-2, with D maybe TRBD1 (6 bases). Germline CDR1 is SGHDT and CDR2 is FRDEAV. V was cut by 5 bases and J by 0 bases, with 11 bases left in between. The length of the CDR3 is 14 residues. Partial CDR3 DNA: TGTGCCAGCAGGCCGGACAGATCAAACTCC. Amino acids: CASRPDRSNS. The full CDR3 protein is CASRPDRSNSDYTF.

Points on this clone: Gene names are mouse gene names. The part of the CDR3 DNA that was read is TGTGCCAGCTCTCTCGCCAGGGGAAACTCC. As protein: CASSLARGNS. The complete CDR3 protein is CASSLARGNSDYTF. This rearrangement joins TRBV12-1 to TRBJ1-2, with a possible D match to TRBD1 (6 bases). Read data end 4 residues before the CDR3 end; the end is taken from the germline J gene. This CDR3 has 14 amino acids. V was shortened by 0 bases and J by 1 base, with 8 bases between the two germline ends. Germline CDR1 is SGHSN and CDR2 is HYEKVE. Full variable domain (outside the CDR3, taken from reference TRBV12-1 and TRBJ1-2): DSGVVQSPRHIIKEKGGRSVLTCIPISGHSNVVWYQQTLGKELKFLIQHYEKVERDKGFLPSRFSVQQFDDYHSEMNMSALELEDSAMYFCASSLARGNSDYTFGSGTRLLVI.

This clone was observed a handful of times. Mouse gene names and germline throughout. The read finishes 4 residues shy of the CDR3 end, and the germline J gene is used to complete it. The chain is built from TRBV1 and TRBJ2-1; 7 positions agree with TRBD1. With 6 bases clipped from V and 0 bases from J, the junction kept 5 bases outside the gene matches. The CDR3 covers 15 residues. CDR1 is NSQYPW, CDR2 LRSPGD, per germline (reference sequence). The DNA read from the CDR3 is TGCACCTGCAGCCCGGGACAGCCTAACTATGCT. Translated: CTCSPGQPNYA. The whole CDR3 region reads CTCSPGQPNYAEQFF. Together with reference TRBV1 and TRBJ2-1, the CDR3 gives the full variable domain: VTLLEQNPRWRLVPRGQAVNLRCILKNSQYPWMSWYQQDLQKQLQWLFTLRSPGDKEVKSLPGADYLATRVTDTELRLQVANMSQGRTLYCTCSPGQPNYAEQFFGPGTRLTVL.